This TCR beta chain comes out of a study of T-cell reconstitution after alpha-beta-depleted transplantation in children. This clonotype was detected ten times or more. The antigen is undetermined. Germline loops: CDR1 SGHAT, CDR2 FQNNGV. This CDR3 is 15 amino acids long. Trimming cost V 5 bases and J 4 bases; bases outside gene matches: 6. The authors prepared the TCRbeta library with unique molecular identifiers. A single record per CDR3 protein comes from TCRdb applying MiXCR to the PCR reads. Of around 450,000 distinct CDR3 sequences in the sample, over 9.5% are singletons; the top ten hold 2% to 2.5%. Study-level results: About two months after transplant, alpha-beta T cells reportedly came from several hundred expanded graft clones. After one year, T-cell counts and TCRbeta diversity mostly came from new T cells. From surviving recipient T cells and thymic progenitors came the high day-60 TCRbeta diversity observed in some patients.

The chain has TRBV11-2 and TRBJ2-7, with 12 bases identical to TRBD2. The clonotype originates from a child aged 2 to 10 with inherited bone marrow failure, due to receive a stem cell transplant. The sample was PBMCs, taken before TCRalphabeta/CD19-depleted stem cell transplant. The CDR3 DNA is TGTGCCAGCAGCCTCAGACTAGCGGGAGCTTACGAGCAGTACTTC. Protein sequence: CASSLRLAGAYEQYF. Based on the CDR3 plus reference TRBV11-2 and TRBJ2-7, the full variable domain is EAGVAQSPRYKIIEKRQSVAFWCNPISGHATLYWYQQILGQGPKLLIQFQNNGVVDDSQLPKDRFSAERLKGVDSTLKIQPAKLEDSAVYLCASSLRLAGAYEQYFGPGTRLTVT.